These T cell receptor beta chains were read from a single sample in a study of CD8+ T cells in alopecia areata. The repertoire was sequenced with immunoSEQ multiplex PCR; TCRdb's copy has only in-frame clones and lacks some. The table has about 74,000 clones, 25% to 35% seen once. Specimen: CD8+ T cells sorted from blood, collected at week 4, from a patient treated with tofacitinib. The receptors shown here come from a human donor with alopecia areata. The CDR3 runs from the conserved cysteine through the conserved F or W.

>TRBV13
CASSPPGRNEQYF
>TRBV11-2
CASSLMDETQYF
>TRBV5-1
CASSLGTGELYNEQFF
>TRBV11-3
CASTSGWAGDFEQYF
>TRBV30
CAWSSGGSPETQYF
>TRBV14
CASSLSASEQYF
>TRBV29-1
CSVEAQNIQYF
>TRBV11-2
CASSLGTSSNQPQHF
>TRBV5-6
CASSLGTGGYEQYF
>TRBV29-1
CSVLITEAFF
>TRBV29-1
CSVEASPDRGLYGYTF
>TRBV28
CASSQGFSYNEQFF
>TRBV4-3
CASSQEGGTSHEQYF
>TRBV30
CAWGYSYEQYF
>TRBV29-1
CSVGTGQRYEQYF
>TRBV7-2
CASSHDPRGGPYEQYF
>TRBV2
CASYGETGGSEEQYF
>TRBV27
CASSPLRDRANYGYTF
>TRBV19
CASSISGPGSEAFF
>TRBV29-1
CSVENRGGYTEAFF
>TRBV29-1
CSVAADTGELFF
>TRBV10-1
CASSEGPSYEQYF
>TRBV30
CAAPYQPQHF
>TRBV9
CASSPEGAGGDEQFF
>TRBV29-1
CSVDPEWYTF
>TRBV5-4
CAISTGQRGDEQYF
>TRBV9
CASSVGNSGSYEQYF